The 9 T cell receptor beta chains reported below all come from one sample, sequenced in a study of blood T cell repertoires in COVID-19. TCRdb's table, derived via immunoSEQ multiplex PCR, lists solely in-frame clones and lacks some. The table shows fewer than 350,000 clones, with more than 70% occurring only once. Sequenced: PBMCs or T cells enriched from blood (not recorded which). These receptors originate from a woman aged 25 to 39 who had been exposed to COVID-19.

V and J are TRBV19 and TRBJ2-7; tentative D call: TRBD2 (5 bases). Looked up from germline, CDR1 is LNHDA and CDR2 is SQIVND (reference sequence). V was clipped by 1 base and J by 3 bases, with 16 bases between them. This CDR3 region has 16 residues. The CDR3 here is CASSIVLAARDYEQYF. CDR3 DNA sequence: TGTGCCAGTAGTATAGTTTTGGCTGCGAGGGACTACGAGCAGTACTTC.

The chain carries TRBV6-4 and TRBJ2-3, with 8 positions matching TRBD1. Germline values: CDR1 MRHNA, CDR2 SNTAGT. CDR3 length equals 14 residues. V trimming: 6 bases; J trimming: 6 bases; junction bases outside the gene matches: 8. DNA for the CDR3: TGTGCCAGCAGACCGGGACAGGCCTACGATACGCAGTATTTT. This encodes CASRPGQAYDTQYF.

The chain links TRBV19 to TRBJ1-5; no clear D gene. The CDR3 has 16 amino acids. V gave up 2 bases and J gave up 0 bases, with 11 bases separating them. CDR1 is LNHDA and CDR2 is SQIVND in the germline V gene (reference sequence). CDR3 amino acids: CASSISSVYSNQPQHF. The CDR3 DNA reads TGTGCCAGTAGTATATCCTCAGTTTATAGCAATCAGCCCCAGCATTTT. The entire variable domain, with the rest obtained from reference TRBV19 and TRBJ1-5, is as follows: DGGITQSPKYLFRKEGQNVTLSCEQNLNHDAMYWYRQDPGQGLRLIYYSQIVNDFQKGDIAEGYSVSREKKESFPLTVTSAQKNPTAFYLCASSISSVYSNQPQHFGDGTRLSIL.

The chain carries TRBV27 and TRBJ2-5; D may be TRBD1 (6 bases). V was shortened by 5 bases and J by 2 bases, with 15 bases between the two germline ends. In germline, CDR1 is MNHEY, CDR2 SMNVEV (reference sequence). The CDR3 is 15 amino acids. The CDR3 nucleotides are TGTGCCAGCAGTCCCGGACAGTCCTATCAAGAGACCCAGTACTTC. It yields the protein CASSPGQSYQETQYF.

The chain has TRBV14 and TRBJ1-6, with D possibly TRBD1 on 5 matching bases. The V end was cut by 1 base, the J end by 9 bases, with 19 bases between. Germline V CDR1 and CDR2: SGHDN, FVKESK. The CDR3 totals 17 residues. This chain's CDR3 is CASSQGIGGQGGSPLHF. The CDR3 region has the DNA TGTGCCAGCAGCCAAGGAATTGGTGGGCAGGGAGGTTCACCCCTCCACTTT.

This chain links TRBV29-1 with TRBJ2-3; D might be TRBD2 (6 bases). V gave up 6 bases and J gave up 3 bases, with 13 bases separating them. From germline, CDR1 is SQVTM and CDR2 ANQGSEA. The CDR3 length is 13 residues. CDR3 region: CSVKGGATDTQYF. DNA of the CDR3: TGCAGCGTGAAGGGAGGAGCGACAGATACGCAGTATTTT.

The J gene is TRBJ2-3, the V gene TRBV29-1, with D uncertain. Trimming cost V 3 bases and J 2 bases, with 6 bases left between them. Germline V gene data show CDR1 as SQVTM and CDR2 as ANQGSEA. CDR3 length: 12 amino acids. In DNA form, the CDR3 reads TGCAGCGTTGAGGGCAACACAGATACGCAGTATTTT. This sequence encodes CSVEGNTDTQYF.

This chain links TRBV5-4 with TRBJ1-3, with TRBD1 as a possible D gene (5 bases). The V gene's germline CDR1 is SGHNT and CDR2 YYREEE (reference sequence). This CDR3 contains 16 residues. Trimming stripped 5 bases from V and 2 bases from J, with 17 bases between. CDR3 nucleotide sequence: TGTGCCAGCAGGACGGACCCGGGGGTGCCTGGAAACACCATATATTTT. Protein sequence: CASRTDPGVPGNTIYF. The whole variable domain, remainder taken from reference TRBV5-4 and TRBJ1-3, is ETGVTQSPTHLIKTRGQQVTLRCSSQSGHNTVSWYQQALGQGPQFIFQYYREEENGRGNFPPRFSGLQFPNYSSELNVNALELDDSALYLCASRTDPGVPGNTIYFGEGSWLTVV.

This clone was seen a single time. This sequence joins TRBV11-2 and TRBJ2-5; 11 positions match TRBD2. The V segment lost 5 bases and the J segment 5 bases; nucleotides outside the gene matches: 19. The germline gives CDR1 SGHAT, CDR2 FQNNGV. This CDR3 has 19 amino acids. The CDR3, as DNA: TGTGCCAGCAGCGCCCCCGTAGGGACTAGCGGTCCTCCGGCCGAGACCCAGTACTTC. This encodes CASSAPVGTSGPPAETQYF.